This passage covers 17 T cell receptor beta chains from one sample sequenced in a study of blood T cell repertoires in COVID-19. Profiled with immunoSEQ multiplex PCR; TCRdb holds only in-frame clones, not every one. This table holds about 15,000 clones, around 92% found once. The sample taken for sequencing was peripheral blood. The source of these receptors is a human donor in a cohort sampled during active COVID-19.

The CDR3 DNA follows: TGTGCCAGCAAAGCAGCTAGCTCCTACGAGCAGTACTTC. Translating it yields CASKAASSYEQYF. The rearrangement uses TRBV5-6 and TRBJ2-7; D gene uncertain. The CDR3 consists of 13 residues. Germline CDR1 SGHDT, CDR2 YYEEEE. Trimming shortened V by 6 bases and J by 0 bases, and 10 bases separated the two germline ends.

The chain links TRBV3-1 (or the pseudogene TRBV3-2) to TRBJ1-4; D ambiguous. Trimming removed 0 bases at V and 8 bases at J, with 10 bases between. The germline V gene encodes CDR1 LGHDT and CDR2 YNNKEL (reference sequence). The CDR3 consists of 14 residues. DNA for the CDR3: TGTGCCAGCAGCCAAGATCCGGGGAACGAAAAACTGTTTTTT. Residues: CASSQDPGNEKLFF.

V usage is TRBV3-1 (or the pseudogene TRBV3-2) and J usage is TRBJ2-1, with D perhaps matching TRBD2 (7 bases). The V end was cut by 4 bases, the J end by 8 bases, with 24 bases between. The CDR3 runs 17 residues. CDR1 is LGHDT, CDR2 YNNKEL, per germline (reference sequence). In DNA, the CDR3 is TGTGCCAGCAGCCCCCGATCGGGGGGCGGGACGGGAGATGAGCAGTTCTTC. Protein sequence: CASSPRSGGGTGDEQFF.

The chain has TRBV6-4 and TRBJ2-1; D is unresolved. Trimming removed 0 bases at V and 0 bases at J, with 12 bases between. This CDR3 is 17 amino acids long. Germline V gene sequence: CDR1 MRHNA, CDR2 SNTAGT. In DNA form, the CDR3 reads TGTGCCAGCAGTGACTCTTCCCGGAGCAGCTCCTACAATGAGCAGTTCTTC. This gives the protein CASSDSSRSSSYNEQFF.

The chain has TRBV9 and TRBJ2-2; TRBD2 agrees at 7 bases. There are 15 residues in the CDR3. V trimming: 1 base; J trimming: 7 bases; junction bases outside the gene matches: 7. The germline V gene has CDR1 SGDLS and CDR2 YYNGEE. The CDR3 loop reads CASSVRSGTGGELFF. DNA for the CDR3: TGTGCCAGCAGCGTACGGAGCGGGACGGGCGGGGAGCTGTTTTTT.

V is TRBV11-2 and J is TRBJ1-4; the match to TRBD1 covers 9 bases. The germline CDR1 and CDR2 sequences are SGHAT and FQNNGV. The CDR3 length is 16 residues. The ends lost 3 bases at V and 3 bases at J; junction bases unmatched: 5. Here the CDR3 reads CASSLGTGYSNEKLFF. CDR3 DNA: TGTGCCAGCAGCTTGGGGACAGGGTATTCTAATGAAAAACTGTTTTTT.

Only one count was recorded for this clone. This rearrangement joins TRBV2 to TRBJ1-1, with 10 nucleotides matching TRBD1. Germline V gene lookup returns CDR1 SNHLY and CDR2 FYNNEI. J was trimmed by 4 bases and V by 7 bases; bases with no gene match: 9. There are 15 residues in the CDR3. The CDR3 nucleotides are TGTGCCAGCACCGGGACAGGGGTTGCGGGCACTGAAGCTTTCTTT. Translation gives CASTGTGVAGTEAFF.

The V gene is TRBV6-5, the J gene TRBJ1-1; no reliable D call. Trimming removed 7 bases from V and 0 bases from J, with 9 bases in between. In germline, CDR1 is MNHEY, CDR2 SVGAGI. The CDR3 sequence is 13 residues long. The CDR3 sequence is CASNGALNTEAFF. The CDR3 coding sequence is TGTGCCAGCAACGGAGCCCTGAACACTGAAGCTTTCTTT.

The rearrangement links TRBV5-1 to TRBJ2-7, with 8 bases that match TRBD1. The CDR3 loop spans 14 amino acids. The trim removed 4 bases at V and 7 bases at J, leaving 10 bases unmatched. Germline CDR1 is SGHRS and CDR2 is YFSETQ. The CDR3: CASSLGQGLGEQYF. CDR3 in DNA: TGCGCCAGCAGCCTCGGACAGGGCTTGGGGGAGCAGTACTTC.

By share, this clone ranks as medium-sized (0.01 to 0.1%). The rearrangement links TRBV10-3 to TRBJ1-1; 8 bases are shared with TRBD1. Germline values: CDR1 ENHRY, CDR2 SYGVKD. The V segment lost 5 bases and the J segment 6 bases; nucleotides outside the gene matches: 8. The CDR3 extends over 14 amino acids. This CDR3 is CAISTADRESEAFF. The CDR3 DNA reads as TGTGCCATCAGTACCGCGGACAGGGAATCTGAAGCTTTCTTT.

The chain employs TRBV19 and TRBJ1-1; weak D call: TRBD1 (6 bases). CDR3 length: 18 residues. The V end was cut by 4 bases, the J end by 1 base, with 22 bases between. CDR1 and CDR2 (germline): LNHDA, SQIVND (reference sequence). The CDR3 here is CASSTERLSPRGNTEAFF. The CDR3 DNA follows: TGTGCCAGTAGTACTGAGCGACTTTCACCCAGGGGGAACACTGAAGCTTTCTTT.

This CDR3 is CASRLAGGYETQYF. In DNA, the CDR3 is TGTGCCAGCAGACTAGCGGGGGGGTACGAGACCCAGTACTTC. The chain uses TRBV27 and TRBJ2-5; 13 bases line up with TRBD2. The CDR3 loop spans 14 amino acids. CDR1 is MNHEY and CDR2 is SMNVEV in the germline V gene (reference sequence). With 6 bases clipped from V and 5 bases from J, the junction kept 3 bases outside the gene matches.

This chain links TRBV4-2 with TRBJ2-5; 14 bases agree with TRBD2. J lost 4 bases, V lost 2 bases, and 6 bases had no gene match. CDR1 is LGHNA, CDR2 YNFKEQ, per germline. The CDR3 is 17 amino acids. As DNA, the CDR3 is TGTGCCAGCAGCCAACTATCGACTAGCGGGGGGGTAGAGACCCAGTACTTC. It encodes CASSQLSTSGGVETQYF.

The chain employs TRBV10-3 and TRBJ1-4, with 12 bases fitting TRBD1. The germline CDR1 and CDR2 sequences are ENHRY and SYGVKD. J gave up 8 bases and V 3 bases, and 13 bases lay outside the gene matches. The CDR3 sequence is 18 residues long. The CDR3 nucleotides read TGTGCCATCAGTGACCCTCCGGGACAGGGGGCGACCGGGGAAAAACTGTTTTTT. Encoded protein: CAISDPPGQGATGEKLFF.

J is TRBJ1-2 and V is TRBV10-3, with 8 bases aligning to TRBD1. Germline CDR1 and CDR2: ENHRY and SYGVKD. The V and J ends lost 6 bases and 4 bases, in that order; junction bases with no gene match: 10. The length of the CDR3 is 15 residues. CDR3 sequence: CAIRATGGGGYGYTF. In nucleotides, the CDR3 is TGTGCCATCAGGGCCACAGGGGGTGGTGGCTATGGCTACACCTTC.

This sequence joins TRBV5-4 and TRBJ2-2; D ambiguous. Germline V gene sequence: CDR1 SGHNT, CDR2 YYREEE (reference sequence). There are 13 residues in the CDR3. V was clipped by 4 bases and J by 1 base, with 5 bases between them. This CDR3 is CASSPVNTGELFF. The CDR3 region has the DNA TGTGCCAGCAGCCCGGTGAACACCGGGGAGCTGTTTTTT.

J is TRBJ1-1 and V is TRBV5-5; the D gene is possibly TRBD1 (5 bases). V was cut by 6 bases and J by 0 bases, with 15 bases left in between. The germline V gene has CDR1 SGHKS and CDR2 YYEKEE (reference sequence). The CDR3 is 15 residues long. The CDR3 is CASKSWGGMNTEAFF. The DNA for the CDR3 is TGTGCCAGCAAGTCTTGGGGCGGGATGAACACTGAAGCTTTCTTT.